The 27 T cell receptor beta chains below were found in one sample sequenced in a study of T cell repertoires in cytomegalovirus infection. TCRdb recomputed calls from the reads with MiXCR, one row per CDR3 protein. This sample has 450,000 to 600,000 distinct CDR3 sequences, with roughly 10% found just once. The specimen was PBMCs. These receptors were obtained from a human donor in good health (CMV status not recorded). Some clones in this sample may be carry-over from other donors' samples.

This chain joins TRBV30 and TRBJ1-5; D is possibly TRBD1 (5 bases). Germline CDR1 is GTSNPN and CDR2 is SVGIG (reference sequence). V lost 1 base to trimming and J lost 1 base, with 8 bases between them. The CDR3 runs 14 residues. CDR3 bases: TGTGCCTGGAGTGCGGGACGGAGCAATCAGCCCCAGCATTTT. Amino acids: CAWSAGRSNQPQHF.

This clonotype was seen at least ten times. The chain has TRBV12-3 or TRBV12-4 and TRBJ1-2; the D is unclear. V lost 5 bases to trimming and J lost 2 bases, with 6 bases between them. CDR3 length: 12 amino acids. The CDR3 bases are TGTGCCAGCAGTGGCCAGAACTATGGCTACACCTTC. Translation: CASSGQNYGYTF.

This clonotype was recorded many times. The genes are TRBV6-1 and TRBJ2-7; 8 bases are a match to TRBD2. V shed 6 bases, J shed 5 bases, and the junction held 3 bases outside the gene matches. Per the germline V gene, CDR1 is MNHNS and CDR2 is SASEGT. This CDR3 spans 12 amino acids. CDR3: CASSPSGHEQYF. DNA of the CDR3: TGTGCCAGCAGCCCTAGCGGGCACGAGCAGTACTTC.

This clonotype was seen ten or more times. The rearrangement uses TRBV12-3 or TRBV12-4 and TRBJ1-2; 12 positions agree with TRBD1. Germline trimming cut 2 bases from V and 3 bases from J; bases unmatched to any gene: 4. The CDR3 spans 16 residues. The CDR3 DNA is TGTGCCAGCAGTTTATCCGGGACAGGGGGCTACTATGGCTACACCTTC. Translated: CASSLSGTGGYYGYTF.

This clonotype was counted many times. This chain uses TRBV12-3 or TRBV12-4 with TRBJ2-5; the match to TRBD1 covers 10 bases. This CDR3 region has 15 residues. V dropped 3 bases and J dropped 5; count of bases not matched to a gene: 6. The chain's CDR3 is CASSFDRGRVETQYF. CDR3 coding DNA: TGTGCCAGCAGTTTCGACAGGGGGCGAGTGGAGACCCAGTACTTC.

This clonotype has a handful of counts. The chain joins TRBV5-6 to TRBJ2-7, with D perhaps matching TRBD2 (6 bases). Germline CDR1 is SGHDT and CDR2 is YYEEEE. The CDR3 runs to 13 residues. The germline V and J ends were trimmed by 4 bases and 6 bases, with 14 bases remaining between them. CDR3 bases: TGTGCCAGCAGCCCCGGACGGGGGATCGAGCAGTACTTC. This translates into CASSPGRGIEQYF.

This clonotype was recorded at least ten times. This rearrangement joins TRBV7-2 to TRBJ1-2, with TRBD1 identical over 12 bases. J lost 1 base, V lost 5 bases, and 8 bases had no gene match. The CDR3 loop spans 17 amino acids. Germline V gene data show CDR1 as SGHTA and CDR2 as FQGNSA. CDR3 region: CASSPWGQGARNYGYTF. In DNA form, the CDR3 reads TGTGCCAGCAGCCCATGGGGACAGGGGGCGCGTAACTATGGCTACACCTTC.

This clonotype came up a few times. The chain uses TRBV5-1 and TRBJ2-5; 12 positions agree with TRBD1. The CDR3 has 16 amino acids. Unmatched junction bases numbered 3, after V lost 0 bases and J lost 3 bases. In germline, CDR1 is SGHRS, CDR2 YFSETQ. CDR3 protein: CASSLGDRGREETQYF. The CDR3 DNA reads TGCGCCAGCAGCTTGGGGGACAGGGGGCGAGAAGAGACCCAGTACTTC.

This clonotype was seen ten or more times. This chain links TRBV28 with TRBJ2-7; D might be TRBD2 (5 bases). The V end was cut by 3 bases, the J end by 2 bases, with 11 bases between. CDR1 MDHEN and CDR2 SYDVKM come from the germline V gene. There are 14 residues in the CDR3. The CDR3, as DNA: TGTGCCAGCAGTTTTGTCGAGCGGACCTACGAGCAGTACTTC. This encodes CASSFVERTYEQYF.

Only a few counts were recorded for this clonotype. The chain uses TRBV29-1 and TRBJ2-7, with TRBD1 matching 7 bases. CDR1 is SQVTM and CDR2 is ANQGSEA in the germline V gene. The CDR3 sequence is 14 residues long. V gave up 7 bases and J gave up 0 bases; unmatched junction bases: 9. CDR3 in amino acids: CSALTGFLSYEQYF. For the CDR3, the DNA is TGCAGCGCTCTGACAGGGTTCCTCTCCTACGAGCAGTACTTC.

The rearrangement links TRBV27 to TRBJ1-4; no firm D call. Germline V lookup: CDR1 MNHEY, CDR2 SMNVEV (reference sequence). The V end lost 5 bases, the J end lost 8 bases, and 15 bases lay between the germline ends. The CDR3 extends over 14 amino acids. The CDR3 reads CASSPPVFGEKLFF. The DNA for the CDR3 is TGTGCCAGCAGTCCCCCGGTATTCGGGGAAAAACTGTTTTTT.

Many counts were recorded for this clonotype. The junction and the germline gene differ at one end; a read error may be behind it. The chain carries TRBV5-1 and TRBJ2-7; TRBD2 might be the D (5 bases). Per the germline V gene, CDR1 is SGHRS and CDR2 is YFSETQ. This CDR3 has 14 residues. For the CDR3, the DNA is TGTGCCAGCAGCTTGGCGGGTAGCTCCTACGAGCAGTACTTC. Translated: CASSLAGSSYEQYF.

The chain joins TRBV19 to TRBJ2-1; TRBD2 matches 13 bases. This CDR3 has 15 amino acids. V gave up 7 bases and J gave up 6 bases; unmatched junction bases: 6. Germline CDR1 and CDR2: LNHDA and SQIVND (reference sequence). CDR3 nucleotide sequence: TGTGCCAGTACCTTGGGACTAGCGGGACTCAATGAGCAGTTCTTC. Amino acid sequence: CASTLGLAGLNEQFF.

This clonotype was counted at least ten times. This chain links TRBV2 with TRBJ2-5, with D maybe TRBD1 (6 bases). V dropped 4 bases and J dropped 5 bases, with 17 bases sitting between them. Germline V gene data show CDR1 as SNHLY and CDR2 as FYNNEI. This CDR3 region has 15 residues. Here the CDR3 reads CASSGTGPERETQYF. The CDR3 nucleotides read TGTGCCAGCAGTGGCACAGGGCCGGAGCGGGAGACCCAGTACTTC.

This clonotype has more than one count but fewer than ten. The genes are TRBV5-4 and TRBJ2-3; 11 positions agree with TRBD2. The germline gives CDR1 SGHNT, CDR2 YYREEE (reference sequence). Unmatched junction bases numbered 8, after V lost 0 bases and J lost 5 bases. The CDR3 loop spans 17 amino acids. CDR3: CASSLAGTSGGKDTQYF. CDR3 nucleotide sequence: TGTGCCAGCAGCTTGGCCGGAACTAGCGGGGGTAAAGATACGCAGTATTTT.

This clonotype was counted many times. The rearrangement links TRBV7-2 to TRBJ1-6, with TRBD1 matching 8 bases. Germline-derived CDR1 and CDR2 are SGHTA and FQGNSA. The CDR3 totals 13 residues. After removal of 8 bases from V and 6 bases from J, the junction contained 3 bases not matched to a gene. CDR3 sequence reads: CASRGQVNSPLHF. The CDR3 region has the DNA TGTGCCAGCCGGGGACAGGTTAATTCACCCCTCCACTTT.

This clonotype was found many times. V is TRBV20-1 and J is TRBJ1-5, with TRBD1 as a possible D gene (6 bases). The length of the CDR3 is 13 residues. Looked up from germline, CDR1 is DFQATT and CDR2 is SNEGSKA (reference sequence). Trimming removed 7 bases at V and 3 bases at J, with 13 bases between. CDR3 bases: TGCAGTGGTTTAGGACAGATCAATCAGCCCCAGCATTTT. Encoded protein: CSGLGQINQPQHF.

In this sample, this clonotype turned up many times. J is TRBJ2-1 and V is TRBV7-7; 7 bases map to TRBD2. The CDR3 spans 16 residues. Germline-derived CDR1 and CDR2 are SSHAT and FNYEAQ (reference sequence). The V gene end was trimmed by 1 base and the J gene end by 6 bases; junction bases not matched to a gene: 9. The CDR3, as DNA: TGTGCCAGCAGCTTAGAATTAGCGGGTACGGTCAATGAGCAGTTCTTC. Translated, it gives CASSLELAGTVNEQFF. The full variable domain, its missing parts supplied by reference TRBV7-7 and TRBJ2-1, is GAGVSQSPRYKVTKRGQDVTLRCDPISSHATLYWYQQALGQGPEFLTYFNYEAQPDKSGLPSDRFSAERPEGSISTLTIQRTEQRDSAMYRCASSLELAGTVNEQFFGPGTRLTVL.

This chain uses TRBV9 with TRBJ2-5; D remains ambiguous. Trimming cost V 0 bases and J 1 base, with 13 bases left between them. The CDR3 length is 16 residues. From germline, CDR1 is SGDLS and CDR2 YYNGEE. The CDR3 is CASSVAGRIIQETQYF. In nucleotides, the CDR3 is TGTGCCAGCAGCGTAGCGGGTCGAATAATCCAAGAGACCCAGTACTTC.

This clonotype occurred many times. The rearrangement links TRBV7-9 to TRBJ2-6; 9 bases align to TRBD1. V lost 5 bases and J lost 2; bases outside the gene matches: 10. Germline CDR1 SEHNR, CDR2 FQNEAQ (reference sequence). The CDR3 runs 18 residues. This chain's CDR3 is CASSPRTGEAAGANVLTF. As DNA, the CDR3 is TGTGCCAGCAGCCCCAGGACAGGGGAGGCAGCTGGGGCCAACGTCCTGACTTTC.

This clonotype was detected ten times or more. One junction end disagrees with the germline gene, perhaps due to a read error. The rearrangement links TRBV20-1 to TRBJ1-2; a weak D match, TRBD1 (5 bases). Looked up from germline, CDR1 is DFQATT and CDR2 is SNEGSKA (reference sequence). CDR3 length: 17 amino acids. Here the CDR3 DNA reads TGCAGTGCTGGAGATCATTCGCCGCCAGGGCTGGGGTATGGCTACACCTTC. Translated, it gives CSAGDHSPPGLGYGYTF.

V gene TRBV7-6 combines with J gene TRBJ1-2, with 7 positions matching TRBD1. With V trimmed by 3 bases and J by 4 bases, 5 bases remained unmatched. The CDR3 sequence is 14 residues long. CDR1 is SGHVS, CDR2 FNYEAQ, per germline. The chain's CDR3 is CASSFQGEGYGYTF. CDR3 DNA sequence: TGTGCCAGCAGCTTTCAGGGGGAGGGCTATGGCTACACCTTC.

This clonotype occurred many times. The genes are TRBV7-9 and TRBJ1-4; no reliable D call. CDR1 is SEHNR and CDR2 is FQNEAQ in the germline V gene (reference sequence). The CDR3 runs 12 residues. Trimming pared 4 bases from V and 2 bases from J, leaving 2 bases between. CDR3 bases: TGTGCCAGCAGCTATACTAATGAAAAACTGTTTTTT. This codes for CASSYTNEKLFF.

The chain links TRBV29-1 to TRBJ2-5, with D tentatively TRBD1 (6 bases). Trimming cost V 1 base and J 5 bases, with 17 bases left between them. The CDR3 extends over 15 amino acids. Germline V gene sequence: CDR1 SQVTM, CDR2 ANQGSEA. The CDR3 loop is CSVEGGQGQGETQYF. The CDR3 region has the DNA TGCAGCGTTGAAGGGGGGCAGGGGCAGGGGGAGACCCAGTACTTC.

This clonotype came up once. The chain recombines TRBV7-9 with TRBJ1-3; TRBD1 matches at 10 bases. V lost 3 bases, J lost 3 bases, and 11 bases stayed unmatched. Germline CDR1 SEHNR, CDR2 FQNEAQ (reference sequence). The CDR3 runs 18 residues. Written as DNA, the CDR3 is TGTGCCAGCAGCTTTCTGTGGGGGACAGGGGTCGGTGGAAACACCATATATTTT. Amino acids: CASSFLWGTGVGGNTIYF.

This clonotype has more than one count but fewer than ten. This chain uses TRBV12-5 with TRBJ1-4; D is uncertain. Germline V gene lookup returns CDR1 LGHNT and CDR2 FRNRAP. The V and J ends lost 7 bases and 8 bases respectively, with 17 bases between them. This CDR3 spans 14 amino acids. This CDR3 reads CASAVGGPGEKLFF. In DNA form, the CDR3 reads TGTGCTAGTGCCGTGGGAGGCCCCGGCGAAAAACTGTTTTTT.

The J gene is TRBJ1-4, the V gene TRBV5-4; 11 nucleotides align to TRBD1. The CDR3 loop spans 16 amino acids. CDR1 is SGHNT, CDR2 YYREEE, per germline (reference sequence). Trimming removed 4 bases from V and 8 bases from J; junction bases left unmatched: 10. The CDR3 region has the DNA TGTGCCAGCAGCGTTGGTGGACAGGGGGCGAGGGAAAAACTGTTTTTT. Its translation: CASSVGGQGAREKLFF.